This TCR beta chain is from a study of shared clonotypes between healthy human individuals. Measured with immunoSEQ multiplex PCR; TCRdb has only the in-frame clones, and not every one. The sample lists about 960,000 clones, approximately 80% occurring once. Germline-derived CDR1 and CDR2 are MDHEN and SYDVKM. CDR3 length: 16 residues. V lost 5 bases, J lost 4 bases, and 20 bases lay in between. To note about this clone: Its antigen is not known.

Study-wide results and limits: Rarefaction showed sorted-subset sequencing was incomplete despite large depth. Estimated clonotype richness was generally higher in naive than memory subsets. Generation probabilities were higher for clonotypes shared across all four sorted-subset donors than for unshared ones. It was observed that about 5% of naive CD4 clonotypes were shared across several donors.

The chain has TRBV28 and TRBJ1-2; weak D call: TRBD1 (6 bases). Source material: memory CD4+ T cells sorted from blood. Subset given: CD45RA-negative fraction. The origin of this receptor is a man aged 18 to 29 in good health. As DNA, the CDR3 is TGTGCCAGCAGTACTAGGGGGTCGGTCTCGGGCTATGGCTACACCTTC. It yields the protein CASSTRGSVSGYGYTF.